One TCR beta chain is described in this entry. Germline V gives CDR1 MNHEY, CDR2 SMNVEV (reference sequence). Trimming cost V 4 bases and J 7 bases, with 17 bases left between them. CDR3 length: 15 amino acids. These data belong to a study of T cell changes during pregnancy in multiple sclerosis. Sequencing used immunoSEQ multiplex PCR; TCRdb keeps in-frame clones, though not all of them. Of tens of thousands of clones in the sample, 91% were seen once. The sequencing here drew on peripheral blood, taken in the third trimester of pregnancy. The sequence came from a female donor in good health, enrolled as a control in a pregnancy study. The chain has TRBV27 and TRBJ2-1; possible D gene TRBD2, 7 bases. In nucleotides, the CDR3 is TGTGCCAGCAGTTCCCCCGGGGGGCTGAAGAATGAGCAGTTCTTC. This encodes CASSSPGGLKNEQFF.